Reported below is one T cell receptor beta chain. TCRdb's copy holds only in-frame clones and misses some; the assay was immunoSEQ multiplex PCR. The sample has about 36,000 clones; about 83% are singletons. These data are taken from a study of blood T cell repertoires in COVID-19. Study-level background: The United States, Italy and Spain provided the acute and convalescent COVID-19 samples. Nucleic acid was either cDNA or gDNA, and it came from T cells, B-cell-depleted T cells, or PBMCs.

The V and J ends lost 2 bases and 7 bases respectively, with 18 bases between them. The germline gives CDR1 GTSNPN, CDR2 SVGIG (reference sequence). The length of the CDR3 is 15 residues. J is TRBJ1-5 and V is TRBV30; no definite D call. The sample consisted of peripheral blood. The sequence was obtained from a man in his sixties with active COVID-19. For the CDR3, the DNA is TGTGCCTGGAGTCAAATCCGTAACTTGGGCCAGCCCCAGCATTTT. Its protein is CAWSQIRNLGQPQHF.